This T cell receptor beta chain was sequenced for a study of T-cell reconstitution after alpha-beta-depleted transplantation in children. This clonotype has only a few counts. Germline V gives CDR1 LGHDT, CDR2 YNNKEL (reference sequence). This CDR3 has 13 residues. V was cut by 4 bases and J by 8 bases, with 12 bases left in between. For TCRbeta, the library was prepared with unique molecular identifiers. Using its own MiXCR run on the PCR reads, TCRdb lists one record per CDR3 protein. The profile shows about 510,000 distinct CDR3 sequences, roughly an eighth of them singletons. This TCR derives from a female patient between 2 and 15 years old who had a stem cell transplant for aplastic anemia, so the T cells may come from the graft donor. V is TRBV3-1 and J is TRBJ2-1; tentatively, D is TRBD1 or TRBD2 (5 bases each). Sequencing was performed on PBMCs, mostly from graft donor cells, taken 180 days after TCRalphabeta/CD19-depleted stem cell transplant. CDR3 coding DNA: TGTGCCAGCAGCCTATATCTGGGGGATGAGCAGTTCTTC. Translated: CASSLYLGDEQFF.